This T cell receptor (beta chain) was found in a study of blood T cell repertoires in COVID-19. The V gene's germline CDR1 is MNHNY and CDR2 SVGAGI (reference sequence). Trimming at V came to 6 bases and at J to 3 bases, leaving 3 bases not matched to a gene. The CDR3 covers 13 residues. Measured with immunoSEQ multiplex PCR; TCRdb has only the in-frame clones, and not every one. Here the sample spans more than 300,000 clones, roughly 87% being singletons. J is TRBJ1-2 and V is TRBV6-6; 8 bases match TRBD1. Sequences were obtained from PBMCs or T cells enriched from blood (not recorded which). The TCR comes from a woman aged 50 to 65 who had recovered from COVID-19. In DNA, the CDR3 is TGTGCCAGCAGGGTGGACAGGGACTATGGCTACACCTTC. Encoded protein: CASRVDRDYGYTF.